This T cell receptor (beta chain) was recovered during a study of shared clonotypes between healthy human individuals. Study-wide results and limits: All-four-donor shared clonotypes had higher generation probabilities than non-shared clonotypes did.

The germline V gene has CDR1 SEHNR and CDR2 FQNEAQ (reference sequence). Trimming removed 4 bases from V and 4 bases from J; junction bases left unmatched: 5. This CDR3 is 14 amino acids long. Replicate PCRs from sorted subsets contained roughly 200 ng DNA, which is approximately 30,000 T cell genomes. TCRdb's copy holds only in-frame clones and misses some; the assay was immunoSEQ multiplex PCR. The sample consists of hundreds of thousands of clones, 92% of them appearing once. As concerns this clone: What it binds is not known.

CD8 cells classed as naive were CD45RO-negative and positively selected for CCR7, excluding terminally differentiated effector memory CD45RA+ cells. The source of this sequence is a man under 40 in good health. The rearrangement uses TRBV7-9 and TRBJ2-5; 8 bases align to TRBD1. The sequenced sample was naive CD8+ T cells sorted from blood. DNA for the CDR3: TGTGCCAGCAGCTCCGGACAGGGCATAGAGACCCAGTACTTC. This translates into CASSSGQGIETQYF.